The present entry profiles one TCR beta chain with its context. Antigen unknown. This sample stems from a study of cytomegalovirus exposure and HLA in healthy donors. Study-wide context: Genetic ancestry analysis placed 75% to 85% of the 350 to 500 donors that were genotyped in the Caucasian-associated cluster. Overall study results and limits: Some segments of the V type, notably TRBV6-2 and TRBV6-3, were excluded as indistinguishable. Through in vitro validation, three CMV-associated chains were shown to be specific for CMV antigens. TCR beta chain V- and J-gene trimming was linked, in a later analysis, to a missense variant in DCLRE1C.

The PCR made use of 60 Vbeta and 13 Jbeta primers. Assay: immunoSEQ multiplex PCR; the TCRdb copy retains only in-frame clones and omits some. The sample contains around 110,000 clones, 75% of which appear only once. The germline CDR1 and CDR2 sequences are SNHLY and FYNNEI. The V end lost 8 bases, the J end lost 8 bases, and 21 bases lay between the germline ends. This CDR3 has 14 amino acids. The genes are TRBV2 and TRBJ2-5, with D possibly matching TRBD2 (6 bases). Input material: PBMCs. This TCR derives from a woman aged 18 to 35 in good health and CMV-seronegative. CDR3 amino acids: CASANIGGSGTQYF. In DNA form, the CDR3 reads TGTGCCAGCGCAAACATTGGCGGTAGCGGTACCCAGTACTTC.